The clone carrying this TCR beta chain has only a few counts. The sample comes from a study of blood T cells in healthy people across ages. Trimming removed 4 bases at V and 5 bases at J, with 14 bases between. Germline values: CDR1 LGHDT, CDR2 YNNKEL (reference sequence). CDR3 length: 14 amino acids. A second PCR, run for about 7 to 12 cycles, used a sample-barcoded 5' primer plus a J-beta primer mix. Each CDR3 protein is one row after TCRdb ran MiXCR on the 5' RACE reads. The sample has around 750,000 distinct CDR3 sequences; roughly 53% are singletons. Sequenced material: blood. The chain carries TRBV3-1 and TRBJ2-5; D is unclear. This clonotype was obtained from an elderly man in good health. The CDR3 loop reads CASSLRLGMETQYF. CDR3 DNA sequence: TGTGCCAGCAGCCTCCGACTGGGCATGGAGACCCAGTACTTC.